This is a list of T cell receptor beta chains from one sample in a study of shared clonotypes between healthy human individuals. Sequencing used immunoSEQ multiplex PCR; TCRdb keeps in-frame clones, though not all of them. The sample yields around 690,000 clones, 90% seen once. Sequencing was done on a sample of memory CD8+ T cells from PBMCs. These receptors all come from a man aged 18 to 29 in good health. Some clones in this sample may be carry-over from other donors' samples. CDR3s include the opening cysteine and the closing phenylalanine or tryptophan. The order of the fields is D gene, V gene, J gene, clone size, CDR3 DNA, CDR3 protein. D genes are given only for firm matches. Size values are once, few and many counts, or a class for expanded clones, and some rows have none.

d_call: -; v_call: TRBV27; j_call: TRBJ1-5; clone_size: -; cdr3_nt: TGTGCCAGCAGTCTCAGGGGCGGGCGAGACAATCAGCCCCAGCATTTT; cdr3_aa: CASSLRGGRDNQPQHF
d_call: -; v_call: TRBV6-1; j_call: TRBJ2-5; clone_size: -; cdr3_nt: TGTGCCACCGGGGACCCCCTCTGGGAGACCCAGTACTTC; cdr3_aa: CATGDPLWETQYF
d_call: TRBD2; v_call: TRBV11-3; j_call: TRBJ2-2; clone_size: -; cdr3_nt: TGTGCCAGCAGCCCATGGGGAGGGCTAGCGGGAGGCCTAAACACCGGGGAGCTGTTTTTT; cdr3_aa: CASSPWGGLAGGLNTGELFF
d_call: -; v_call: TRBV21-1; j_call: TRBJ2-1; clone_size: -; cdr3_nt: TGTGCCAGCAGCAAAGGAGTTCGAGGGTTCGGGACTAGCGTGATTTTCAATGAGCAGTTCTTC; cdr3_aa: CASSKGVRGFGTSVIFNEQFF
d_call: TRBD1; v_call: TRBV10-2; j_call: TRBJ1-1; clone_size: -; cdr3_nt: TGCGCCAGCAGTGCATCCTCGGGACAGGCGATATATCTGAACACTGAAGCTTTCTTT; cdr3_aa: CASSASSGQAIYLNTEAFF
d_call: -; v_call: TRBV7-9; j_call: TRBJ2-7; clone_size: -; cdr3_nt: TGTGCCAGCAGCTTAGGGGGACGGACCTACGAGCAGTACTTC; cdr3_aa: CASSLGGRTYEQYF
d_call: -; v_call: TRBV28; j_call: TRBJ2-7; clone_size: -; cdr3_nt: TGTGCCAGCAGTTTAAGGACACCCGCCTACGAGCAGTACTTC; cdr3_aa: CASSLRTPAYEQYF
d_call: -; v_call: TRBV27; j_call: TRBJ2-6; clone_size: -; cdr3_nt: TGTGCCAGCAGTCTCCGGTTTGGGGCCAACGTCCTGACTTTC; cdr3_aa: CASSLRFGANVLTF
d_call: -; v_call: TRBV21-1; j_call: TRBJ2-7; clone_size: -; cdr3_nt: TGTGCCAGCAGCAAAGTAGGCACCTTCTACGAGCAGTACTTC; cdr3_aa: CASSKVGTFYEQYF
d_call: -; v_call: TRBV19; j_call: TRBJ2-5; clone_size: -; cdr3_nt: TGTGCCAGTAGTTGGCAGGGGCAAGAGACCCAGTACTTC; cdr3_aa: CASSWQGQETQYF
d_call: TRBD2; v_call: TRBV27; j_call: TRBJ2-7; clone_size: -; cdr3_nt: TGTGCCAGCCAGCAACTTGGGGGGGGCGAGCAGTACTTC; cdr3_aa: CASQQLGGGEQYF
d_call: -; v_call: TRBV6-5; j_call: TRBJ2-3; clone_size: -; cdr3_nt: TGTGCCAGCATGCAATGGTCCTTAGCGCTGTATACGCAGTATTTT; cdr3_aa: CASMQWSLALYTQYF
d_call: TRBD2; v_call: TRBV29-1; j_call: TRBJ2-1; clone_size: -; cdr3_nt: TGCAGCGTCGAGGGGTGGCGGGAGGGGCCCCACGACTACAATGAGCAGTTCTTC; cdr3_aa: CSVEGWREGPHDYNEQFF
d_call: TRBD1; v_call: TRBV7-9; j_call: TRBJ2-2; clone_size: -; cdr3_nt: TGTGCCAGGGGCAGTGGACAGGGACAGGCTCACACCGGGGAGCTGTTTTTT; cdr3_aa: CARGSGQGQAHTGELFF
d_call: -; v_call: TRBV5-4; j_call: TRBJ2-3; clone_size: -; cdr3_nt: TGTGCCAGCAGCGGCGGGGTTGGGGATACGCAGTATTTT; cdr3_aa: CASSGGVGDTQYF
d_call: -; v_call: TRBV28; j_call: TRBJ1-1; clone_size: -; cdr3_nt: TGTGCCAGCAGTTTATGGGGCAGGGAAGAGTTGAACACTGAAGCTTTCTTT; cdr3_aa: CASSLWGREELNTEAFF
d_call: -; v_call: TRBV30; j_call: TRBJ2-5; clone_size: few; cdr3_nt: TGTGCCTGGAGTGTTTCCCTGAGGGAGACCCAGTACTTC; cdr3_aa: CAWSVSLRETQYF
d_call: TRBD1; v_call: TRBV5-3; j_call: TRBJ2-7; clone_size: -; cdr3_nt: TGTGCCAGAAGCTTGGTTGGGGCCGGGACAGGATACGAGCAGTACTTC; cdr3_aa: CARSLVGAGTGYEQYF
d_call: -; v_call: TRBV4-3; j_call: TRBJ1-1; clone_size: -; cdr3_nt: TGCGCCAGCAGCCAAAAAAATAGGGGGAACACTGAAGCTTTCTTT; cdr3_aa: CASSQKNRGNTEAFF